One and the same sample provided the 26 T cell receptor beta chains below, sequenced in a study of OX40 agonist ivuxolimab in advanced cancers. The data were produced by immunoSEQ multiplex PCR, yet TCRdb's version contains in-frame clones alone and is incomplete. The table has under 65,000 clones, about 88% seen once. Sample: CD4+ or CD8+ T cells sorted from blood, taken in a trial of the OX40 agonist ivuxolimab. Every receptor here comes from an adult with an advanced solid tumor such as melanoma, head and neck, liver or kidney cancer.

The chain recombines TRBV2 with TRBJ1-2, with TRBD1 matching over 11 bases. J lost 4 bases, V lost 5 bases, and 6 bases had no gene match. The CDR3 spans 15 residues. Germline values: CDR1 SNHLY, CDR2 FYNNEI. The CDR3 region is CASSLDRGLGYGYTF. CDR3 in DNA: TGTGCCAGCAGTTTGGACAGGGGGCTAGGCTATGGCTACACCTTC.

There are a few counts of this clone. This rearrangement joins TRBV6-5 to TRBJ2-7; D ambiguous. Deletions cut 6 bases from V and 4 bases from J, with 19 bases between. Germline values: CDR1 MNHEY, CDR2 SVGAGI. The CDR3 length is 15 residues. In DNA, the CDR3 is TGTGCCAGCAGGACCTTTAGGCCCCTAGGGTACGAGCAGTACTTC. Its translation: CASRTFRPLGYEQYF.

Comments on this clone: Mismatch with germline at one junction end may stem from a read error. The rearrangement links TRBV5-5 to TRBJ2-5; possible D gene TRBD2, 6 bases. Germline V lookup: CDR1 SGHKS, CDR2 YYEKEE (reference sequence). The CDR3 sequence is 16 residues long. The CDR3: CAGSQTPAAGFETQYF. DNA of the CDR3: TGTGCCGGCAGCCAAACTCCAGCGGCGGGATTCGAGACCCAGTACTTC.

The chain is built from TRBV29-1 and TRBJ1-1, with 7 bases lining up with TRBD1. The CDR3 runs 11 residues. Germline CDR1 reads SQVTM; CDR2 reads ANQGSEA. V shed 8 bases and J 4 bases; nucleotides not matched to a gene: 4. The CDR3 reads CSNDRVTEAFF. DNA for the CDR3: TGCAGCAACGACAGGGTCACTGAAGCTTTCTTT.

V usage is TRBV7-2 and J usage is TRBJ2-7; 7 nucleotides align to TRBD1. The length of the CDR3 is 11 residues. Germline V lookup: CDR1 SGHTA, CDR2 FQGNSA. The V segment lost 9 bases and the J segment 6 bases; nucleotides outside the gene matches: 5. For the CDR3, the DNA is TGTGCCAGTAGGGGGCAAGTCGAGCAGTACTTC. Translation: CASRGQVEQYF.

This clone was found once. The chain uses TRBV5-1 and TRBJ1-1; perhaps TRBD1 as D (5 bases). Per germline, CDR1 SGHRS and CDR2 YFSETQ. The length of the CDR3 is 14 residues. V lost 3 bases, J lost 5 bases, and 14 bases lay in between. In DNA, the CDR3 is TGCGCCAGCAGCTCCCGGGACCGAGGGACTGAAGCTTTCTTT. Residues: CASSSRDRGTEAFF.

CDR3 sequence: CASSSISGNTIYF. The CDR3 coding sequence is TGTGCCAGCAGTAGCATCTCTGGAAACACCATATATTTT. This sequence joins TRBV21-1 and TRBJ1-3. TRBV21-1 is flagged as a pseudogene. The CDR3 length is 13 residues.

CDR3: CASSLGQGEQTQYF. CDR3 coding DNA: TGCGCCAGCAGCTTGGGGCAGGGCGAACAGACCCAGTACTTC. The genes are TRBV5-1 and TRBJ2-5; D might be TRBD1 (5 bases). V lost 0 bases, J lost 6 bases, and 12 bases lay in between. CDR3 length equals 14 residues. Germline loops: CDR1 SGHRS, CDR2 YFSETQ. Drawing the rest from reference TRBV5-1 and TRBJ2-5, the complete variable domain is KAGVTQTPRYLIKTRGQQVTLSCSPISGHRSVSWYQQTPGQGLQFLFEYFSETQRNKGNFPGRFSGRQFSNSRSEMNVSTLELGDSALYLCASSLGQGEQTQYFGPGTRLLVL.

This clone showed up just once. This chain connects TRBV6-5 to TRBJ2-7, with 11 bases identical to TRBD1. CDR3 length: 15 residues. CDR1 and CDR2 (germline): MNHEY, SVGAGI. Trimming removed 6 bases from V and 1 base from J; junction bases left unmatched: 5. CDR3 sequence (DNA): TGTGCCAGCAGCTTCCGGGACAGGGGGTCCTACGAGCAGTACTTC. Translation: CASSFRDRGSYEQYF.

The J gene is TRBJ2-5, the V gene TRBV5-6, with D uncertain. CDR1 is SGHDT and CDR2 is YYEEEE in the germline V gene. The V end lost 0 bases, the J end lost 1 base, and 7 bases lay between the germline ends. The CDR3 sequence is 14 residues long. This CDR3 is CASSLGRFQETQYF. Written as DNA, the CDR3 is TGTGCCAGCAGCTTGGGAAGGTTCCAAGAGACCCAGTACTTC.

The V call is TRBV11-2, the J call TRBJ1-2; a weak D match, TRBD1 (5 bases). The germline V gene has CDR1 SGHAT and CDR2 FQNNGV. V shed 5 bases and J shed 4 bases, with 17 bases lying between them. CDR3 length: 15 residues. Written as DNA, the CDR3 is TGTGCCAGCAGCCCTTCACGTGGGGCGGCCTATGGCTACACCTTC. Protein: CASSPSRGAAYGYTF.

The J gene is TRBJ2-3, the V gene TRBV7-9; D is unclear. Germline values: CDR1 SEHNR, CDR2 FQNEAQ (reference sequence). Deletions cut 5 bases from V and 4 bases from J, with 7 bases between. The CDR3 length is 12 residues. CDR3 amino acids: CASSVAADTQYF. CDR3 DNA: TGTGCCAGCAGCGTGGCCGCAGATACGCAGTATTTT.

J is TRBJ1-1 and V is TRBV9; no reliable D call. V was clipped by 4 bases and J by 1 base, with 14 bases between them. Looked up from germline, CDR1 is SGDLS and CDR2 is YYNGEE. This CDR3 is 15 amino acids long. CDR3 bases: TGTGCCAGCAGCCCGAGCGCGGGGAAGAACACTGAAGCTTTCTTT. This encodes CASSPSAGKNTEAFF.

The rearrangement uses TRBV7-9 and TRBJ2-2; 10 bases map to TRBD1. V trimming: 5 bases; J trimming: 6 bases; junction bases outside the gene matches: 18. Looked up from germline, CDR1 is SEHNR and CDR2 is FQNEAQ (reference sequence). The CDR3 is 19 residues long. CDR3 region: CASSRAGTGVNQIPGELFF. CDR3 nucleotide sequence: TGTGCCAGCAGCCGGGCCGGGACAGGGGTCAACCAAATTCCCGGGGAGCTGTTTTTT.

The genes are TRBV5-1 and TRBJ2-2, with a tentative D call TRBD2 (5 bases). CDR3 length: 12 amino acids. V gave up 8 bases and J gave up 5 bases, with 10 bases separating them. Germline CDR1 and CDR2: SGHRS and YFSETQ. The CDR3 nucleotides are TGCGCCAGTAACTCGGGGACCGGGGAGCTGTTTTTT. It specifies CASNSGTGELFF.

The chain is built from TRBV11-2 and TRBJ2-7; no reliable D call. CDR1 is SGHAT and CDR2 is FQNNGV in the germline V gene. The CDR3 covers 11 residues. V gave up 1 base and J gave up 9 bases, with 7 bases separating them. DNA of the CDR3: TGTGCCAGCAGCTTAGTATTCGGGCAGTACTTC. Protein: CASSLVFGQYF.

The chain recombines TRBV5-1 with TRBJ2-7; no reliable D call. Between the trimmed V and J ends, which lost 0 bases and 2 bases, there was a span of 9 bases. There are 14 residues in the CDR3. Germline lookup yields CDR1 SGHRS and CDR2 YFSETQ. The CDR3 sequence: CASSLGLKTYEQYF. CDR3 DNA sequence: TGCGCCAGCAGCTTGGGACTGAAAACCTACGAGCAGTACTTC.

This clone came up once. This chain joins TRBV30 and TRBJ2-7; D possibly corresponds to TRBD1 (6 bases). CDR1 GTSNPN and CDR2 SVGIG come from the germline V gene (reference sequence). The CDR3 is made up of 13 amino acids. The germline V and J ends were trimmed by 5 bases and 3 bases, with 14 bases remaining between them. CDR3 DNA: TGTGCCTGGGGATACAGGGAGTACTACGAGCAGTACTTC. Amino acid sequence: CAWGYREYYEQYF.

In nucleotides, the CDR3 is TGTGCCAGCAGGGGGTCGGCAACTAATGAAAAACTGTTTTTT. Translated, it gives CASRGSATNEKLFF. This sequence joins TRBV7-2 and TRBJ1-4; D gene unclear. CDR1 is SGHTA, CDR2 FQGNSA, per germline. V was shortened by 6 bases and J by 0 bases, with 8 bases between the two germline ends. The CDR3 consists of 14 residues.

The V gene is TRBV7-3, the J gene TRBJ2-1; perhaps TRBD2 as D (6 bases). The CDR3 runs 14 residues. In germline, CDR1 is SGHTA, CDR2 FQGTGA. Trimming removed 2 bases at V and 9 bases at J, with 14 bases between. The CDR3 loop reads CASSLSARGFEQFF. CDR3 nucleotide sequence: TGTGCCAGCAGCTTATCAGCGCGGGGATTTGAGCAGTTCTTC.

The V and J genes are TRBV2 and TRBJ1-5; no clear D. In germline, CDR1 is SNHLY, CDR2 FYNNEI. CDR3 size: 14 residues. V lost 3 bases and J lost 2, with 8 bases in between. CDR3: CASSDRSGNQPQHF. The CDR3 coding sequence is TGTGCCAGCAGTGACCGTTCCGGCAATCAGCCCCAGCATTTT. The full variable domain, completed using reference TRBV2 and TRBJ1-5, is EPEVTQTPSHQVTQMGQEVILRCVPISNHLYFYWYRQILGQKVEFLVSFYNNEISEKSEIFDDQFSVERPDGSNFTLKIRSTKLEDSAMYFCASSDRSGNQPQHFGDGTRLSIL.

V and J are TRBV19 and TRBJ2-7, with 7 bases fitting TRBD1. Trimming cost V 4 bases and J 2 bases; bases outside gene matches: 8. Germline V CDR1 and CDR2: LNHDA, SQIVND (reference sequence). The CDR3 length is 15 residues. CDR3 in amino acids: CASSRGQGVAYEQYF. The CDR3 DNA is TGTGCCAGTAGTAGAGGGCAGGGGGTCGCCTACGAGCAGTACTTC. Full variable domain (rest looked up from reference TRBV19 and TRBJ2-7): DGGITQSPKYLFRKEGQNVTLSCEQNLNHDAMYWYRQDPGQGLRLIYYSQIVNDFQKGDIAEGYSVSREKKESFPLTVTSAQKNPTAFYLCASSRGQGVAYEQYFGPGTRLTVT.

Turning to this clone: In the same sample, other DNA sequences code for this CDR3. The rearrangement joins TRBV5-4 to TRBJ2-7, with D hard to call. Trimming removed 6 bases at V and 2 bases at J, with 15 bases between. CDR1 and CDR2 (germline): SGHNT, YYREEE (reference sequence). The CDR3 is made up of 14 amino acids. Written as DNA, the CDR3 is TGTGCCAGCACCACGATGCTAGGAGCCTACGAGCAGTACTTC. It translates to CASTTMLGAYEQYF.

The V and J genes are TRBV7-8 and TRBJ2-5; possibly TRBD2 for D (5 bases). CDR3 size: 13 residues. Germline-derived CDR1 and CDR2 are SGHVS and FQNEAQ. With 2 bases removed from V and 7 bases from J, the gap between germline ends came to 11 bases. DNA of the CDR3: TGTGCCAGCAGCTTAATCGGGGAGCGGACCCAGTACTTC. It codes for CASSLIGERTQYF.

This clone was detected once. The rearrangement joins TRBV2 to TRBJ1-5; D is unresolved. CDR1 SNHLY and CDR2 FYNNEI come from the germline V gene. The germline V and J ends were trimmed by 6 bases and 7 bases, with 10 bases remaining between them. The CDR3 contains 12 residues. The CDR3 DNA reads as TGTGCCAGCAGCCGGAGAAGCCAGCCCCAGCATTTT. Protein: CASSRRSQPQHF.

CDR3 DNA: TGTGCCAGTAGTATAGTCGGGGCAGGGGCCGGGGAGCTGTTTTTT. Translation gives CASSIVGAGAGELFF. This chain joins TRBV19 and TRBJ2-2; a weak D match, TRBD1 (6 bases). The CDR3 is 15 residues long. V was clipped by 1 base and J by 6 bases, with 12 bases between them. The germline V gene has CDR1 LNHDA and CDR2 SQIVND (reference sequence).